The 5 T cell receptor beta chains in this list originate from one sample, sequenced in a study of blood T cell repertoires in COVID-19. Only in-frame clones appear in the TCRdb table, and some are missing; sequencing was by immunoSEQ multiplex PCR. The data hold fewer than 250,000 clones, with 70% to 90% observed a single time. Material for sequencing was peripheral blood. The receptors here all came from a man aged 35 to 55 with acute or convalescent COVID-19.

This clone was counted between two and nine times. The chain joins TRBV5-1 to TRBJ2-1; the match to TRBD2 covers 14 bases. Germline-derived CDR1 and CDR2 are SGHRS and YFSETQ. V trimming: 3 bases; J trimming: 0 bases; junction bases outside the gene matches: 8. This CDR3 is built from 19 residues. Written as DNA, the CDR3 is TGCGCCAGCAGCTCACCCCGGACTAGCGGGAGGAGCTCCTACAATGAGCAGTTCTTC. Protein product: CASSSPRTSGRSSYNEQFF.

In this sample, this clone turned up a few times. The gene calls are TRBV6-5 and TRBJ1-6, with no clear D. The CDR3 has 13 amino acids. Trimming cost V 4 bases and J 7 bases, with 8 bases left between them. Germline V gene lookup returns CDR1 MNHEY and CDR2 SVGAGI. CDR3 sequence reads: CASSWNSNSPLHF. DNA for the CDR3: TGTGCCAGCAGTTGGAACAGCAATTCACCCCTCCACTTT.

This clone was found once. CDR3 residues: CASSPIGGDLETQYF. The CDR3 DNA reads TGTGCCAGCAGCCCGATCGGGGGGGACCTGGAGACCCAGTACTTC. The chain couples TRBV7-9 to TRBJ2-5; 8 bases are a match to TRBD2. V gave up 5 bases and J gave up 5 bases; unmatched junction bases: 10. The CDR3 is 15 residues long. Germline lookup yields CDR1 SEHNR and CDR2 FQNEAQ (reference sequence).

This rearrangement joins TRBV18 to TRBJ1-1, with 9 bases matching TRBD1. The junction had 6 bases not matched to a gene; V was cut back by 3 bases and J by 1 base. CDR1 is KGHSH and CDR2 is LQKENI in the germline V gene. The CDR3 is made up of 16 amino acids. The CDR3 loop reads CASSPPGTGRNTEAFF. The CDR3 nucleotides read TGTGCCAGCTCACCCCCGGGGACAGGGAGGAACACTGAAGCTTTCTTT.

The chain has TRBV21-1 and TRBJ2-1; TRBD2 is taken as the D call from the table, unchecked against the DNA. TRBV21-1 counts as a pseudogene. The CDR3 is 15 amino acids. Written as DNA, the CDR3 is TGTGCCAGCGGACGGACTAGCGGCTCCTACAATGAGCAGTTCTTC. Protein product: CASGRTSGSYNEQFF.